The present T cell receptor beta chain was sequenced within a study of blood T cell repertoires in COVID-19. The germline V gene has CDR1 MNHNY and CDR2 SVGAGI (reference sequence). There are 14 residues in the CDR3. V lost 2 bases and J lost 5, with 12 bases in between. TCRdb's copy holds only in-frame clones and misses some; the assay was immunoSEQ multiplex PCR. Seen here are around 14,000 clones, roughly 87% observed once, and the top ten hold over 6.5%. The TCR originated in a human donor in a cohort sampled during active COVID-19. The V gene is TRBV6-6, the J gene TRBJ1-1; D is possibly TRBD1 (5 bases). Sequenced input: peripheral blood. In DNA form, the CDR3 reads TGTGCCAGCAGTTACCCCGAGGAGGGGACTGAAGCTTTCTTT. Translation gives CASSYPEEGTEAFF.